A single T cell receptor beta chain is shown here with its context. The germline V gene encodes CDR1 MDHEN and CDR2 SYDVKM. CDR3 length: 14 amino acids. Between the trimmed V and J ends, which lost 8 bases and 1 base, there was a span of 15 bases. Membership in each cohort depended on participant-reported clinical history. The sample belongs to a study of blood T cell repertoires in COVID-19. Study in general: Material from acute and convalescent COVID-19 was sourced from the United States, Italy and Spain. Sources were T cells, B-cell-depleted T cells, or PBMCs; the material itself was cDNA or gDNA.

Original data processing: For nucleated cells, counts were estimated from reference gene primer amplification. Repertoires were generated with immunoSEQ multiplex PCR, while TCRdb's copy carries only in-frame clones and drops some. V and J calls plus clone size are reproduced from that table; the DNA served to infer D and trimming. The sample lists some 130,000 clones; about 88% were seen once. Sequenced sample: PBMCs or T cells enriched from blood (not recorded which). The genes are TRBV28 and TRBJ2-7, with D maybe TRBD2 (5 bases). The receptor was isolated from a man aged 35-49 years with acute COVID-19. The CDR3 DNA is TGTGCCAGCTCCGGACTCCATACTTCCTACGAGCAGTACTTC. This translates into CASSGLHTSYEQYF.